These 22 T cell receptor beta chains were all obtained from the same sample, sequenced in a study of T cell responses to AZD1222 COVID-19 vaccine. Method: immunoSEQ multiplex PCR; TCRdb's copy keeps in-frame clones and lacks some. The data hold around 140,000 clones, with around 92% observed a single time. The sample here was peripheral blood, taken 28 days after the second AZD1222 dose. These receptors were obtained from an adult who received the AZD1222 COVID-19 vaccine.

This clone was found once. The V call is TRBV9, the J call TRBJ2-3, with a weak D call TRBD1 (5 bases). The germline gives CDR1 SGDLS, CDR2 YYNGEE. The CDR3 covers 14 residues. V lost 4 bases and J 4 bases, leaving 13 bases between the germline ends. CDR3 coding DNA: TGTGCCAGCAGCTCGACAATGGGGCCAGATACGCAGTATTTT. It specifies CASSSTMGPDTQYF.

This chain joins TRBV30 and TRBJ1-1, with a weak D call TRBD1 (5 bases). Trimming took off 6 bases at V and 4 bases at J, with 24 bases between the two ends. Germline V lookup: CDR1 GTSNPN, CDR2 SVGIG (reference sequence). The CDR3 loop spans 16 amino acids. CDR3 amino acids: CACRGGLSGEGTEAFF. CDR3 bases: TGTGCCTGCCGGGGGGGATTGTCTGGGGAGGGCACTGAAGCTTTCTTT. Supplemented by reference TRBV30 and TRBJ1-1, the full variable domain reads SQTIHQWPATLVQPVGSPLSLECTVEGTSNPNLYWYRQAAGRGLQLLFYSVGIGQISSEVPQNLSASRPQDRQFILSSKKLLLSDSGFYLCACRGGLSGEGTEAFFGQGTRLTVV.

The chain employs TRBV14 and TRBJ1-1; unclear D gene. CDR3 length: 13 amino acids. With 1 base removed from V and 9 bases from J, the gap between germline ends came to 12 bases. Germline V gene lookup returns CDR1 SGHDN and CDR2 FVKESK. The CDR3 nucleotides are TGTGCCAGCAGCCAAGGTTTGTGGTTCCAAGCTTTCTTT. Amino acid sequence: CASSQGLWFQAFF.

The rearrangement joins TRBV21-1 to TRBJ1-1. TRBV21-1 is noted as a pseudogene. The CDR3 extends over 13 amino acids. CDR3: CASSTEENTEAFF. The DNA for the CDR3 is TGTGCCAGCAGCACGGAGGAGAACACTGAAGCTTTCTTT.

This rearrangement joins TRBV4-1 to TRBJ2-7, with TRBD1 matching 7 bases. The length of the CDR3 is 14 residues. Germline V gene sequence: CDR1 MGHRA, CDR2 YSYEKL. The J segment lost 3 bases and the V segment lost 5 bases, leaving 7 bases of the junction unmatched. The CDR3: CASSTGVPDYEQYF. DNA of the CDR3: TGCGCCAGCAGCACAGGGGTCCCCGACTACGAGCAGTACTTC.

This chain uses TRBV25-1 with TRBJ2-2; D call uncertain. V was shortened by 1 base and J by 2 bases, with 2 bases between the two germline ends. In germline, CDR1 is MGHDK, CDR2 SYGVNS. This CDR3 has 13 residues. CDR3 loop: CASSEFNTGELFF. The CDR3 region has the DNA TGTGCCAGCAGTGAATTTAACACCGGGGAGCTGTTTTTT.

The genes are TRBV7-2 and TRBJ2-1; 10 nucleotides agree with TRBD2. Unmatched junction bases numbered 13, after V lost 4 bases and J lost 4 bases. CDR1 SGHTA and CDR2 FQGNSA come from the germline V gene. CDR3 length: 18 residues. Here the CDR3 reads CASSSRGVAGGRYNEQFF. CDR3 DNA sequence: TGTGCCAGCAGCTCCCGGGGGGTAGCGGGAGGCCGGTACAATGAGCAGTTCTTC.

V and J are TRBV28 and TRBJ1-2; a weak D match, TRBD1 (5 bases). V was cut by 5 bases and J by 8 bases, with 6 bases left in between. This CDR3 is 10 amino acids long. The V gene's germline CDR1 is MDHEN and CDR2 SYDVKM. The CDR3 DNA follows: TGTGCCAGCAGTGGGGGAGGCTACACCTTC. It is translated as CASSGGGYTF.

This rearrangement joins TRBV7-2 to TRBJ2-5; 11 bases line up with TRBD2. Losses at the gene ends were 4 bases for V and 4 bases for J; bases not matched to a gene: 2. From germline, CDR1 is SGHTA and CDR2 FQGNSA. This CDR3 comprises 14 residues. CDR3 region: CASSSGLAGETQYF. DNA of the CDR3: TGTGCCAGCAGCTCCGGACTAGCGGGAGAGACCCAGTACTTC.

The chain carries TRBV4-1 and TRBJ2-3; tentative D call: TRBD1 (6 bases). The germline V gene has CDR1 MGHRA and CDR2 YSYEKL. The V end lost 1 base, the J end lost 1 base, and 24 bases lay between the germline ends. The CDR3 sequence is 20 residues long. The CDR3 reads CASSQAPFQLDRDGTDTQYF. The CDR3 DNA reads as TGCGCCAGCAGCCAAGCCCCTTTCCAGTTGGACAGAGACGGCACAGATACGCAGTATTTT.

This sequence joins TRBV5-1 and TRBJ2-3; the D gene is possibly TRBD2 (6 bases). Germline values: CDR1 SGHRS, CDR2 YFSETQ. Deletions cut 0 bases from V and 2 bases from J, with 10 bases between. This CDR3 region has 15 residues. CDR3 bases: TGCGCCAGCAGCTTGGCCGGGGGAACCACAGATACGCAGTATTTT. It specifies CASSLAGGTTDTQYF.

The chain couples TRBV19 to TRBJ1-5; D is unresolved. Trimming left V 7 bases short and J 7 bases short, with 11 bases between. CDR3 size: 12 residues. Germline V gene sequence: CDR1 LNHDA, CDR2 SQIVND (reference sequence). CDR3 protein: CASTIGRQPQHF. The CDR3 nucleotides are TGTGCCAGTACTATCGGGCGACAGCCCCAGCATTTT.

The V call is TRBV9, the J call TRBJ2-1; no reliable D call. The germline V and J ends were trimmed by 0 bases and 6 bases, with 10 bases remaining between them. The length of the CDR3 is 14 residues. Germline V gene lookup returns CDR1 SGDLS and CDR2 YYNGEE. In DNA form, the CDR3 reads TGTGCCAGCAGCGTAGGGGCTACCGCCAATGAGCAGTTCTTC. Its protein is CASSVGATANEQFF.

The chain joins TRBV30 to TRBJ2-5, with D hard to call. The germline V and J ends were trimmed by 2 bases and 5 bases, with 9 bases remaining between them. Looked up from germline, CDR1 is GTSNPN and CDR2 is SVGIG (reference sequence). The CDR3 totals 12 residues. The CDR3 nucleotides read TGTGCCTGGAGTCCAAGGTGGGAGACCCAGTACTTC. Translated: CAWSPRWETQYF.

The chain has TRBV7-2 and TRBJ1-1; 7 nucleotides line up with TRBD1. The CDR3 runs 16 residues. J gave up 5 bases and V 4 bases, and 13 bases lay outside the gene matches. CDR1 SGHTA and CDR2 FQGNSA come from the germline V gene. The CDR3 loop reads CASSSAAGGGRTEAFF. DNA for the CDR3: TGTGCCAGCAGCTCAGCGGCAGGGGGAGGTCGGACTGAAGCTTTCTTT. Drawing the rest from reference TRBV7-2 and TRBJ1-1, the complete variable domain is GAGVSQSPSNKVTEKGKDVELRCDPISGHTALYWYRQSLGQGLEFLIYFQGNSAPDKSGLPSDRFSAERTGGSVSTLTIQRTQQEDSAVYLCASSSAAGGGRTEAFFGQGTRLTVV.

This chain connects TRBV28 to TRBJ1-1; 9 bases fit TRBD1. V lost 5 bases and J lost 1; bases outside the gene matches: 2. The CDR3 sequence is 14 residues long. The V gene's germline CDR1 is MDHEN and CDR2 SYDVKM. The CDR3 sequence is CASSHRGQNTEAFF. As DNA, the CDR3 is TGTGCCAGCAGTCACAGGGGGCAGAACACTGAAGCTTTCTTT.

This chain uses TRBV6-5 with TRBJ1-4; possibly TRBD1 for D (6 bases). Germline V gene lookup returns CDR1 MNHEY and CDR2 SVGAGI. V shed 6 bases and J shed 5 bases, with 13 bases lying between them. CDR3 length equals 14 residues. DNA for the CDR3: TGTGCCAGCAGCGCGGGGGGGGCCAATGAAAAACTGTTTTTT. This translates into CASSAGGANEKLFF.

This clone has a single count. The J gene is TRBJ1-1, the V gene TRBV19, with a possible D match to TRBD1 (5 bases). This CDR3 has 15 amino acids. The V gene's germline CDR1 is LNHDA and CDR2 SQIVND (reference sequence). The germline V and J ends were trimmed by 2 bases and 2 bases, with 12 bases remaining between them. The CDR3 DNA sequence: TGTGCCAGTAGTATACGGGGGGGACCTAACACTGAAGCTTTCTTT. Amino acids: CASSIRGGPNTEAFF.

This clone came up once. The chain combines TRBV6-5 with TRBJ2-1, with D maybe TRBD2 (6 bases). The CDR3 contains 16 residues. With 0 bases removed from V and 0 bases from J, the gap between germline ends came to 9 bases. Germline CDR1 and CDR2: MNHEY and SVGAGI. The CDR3 nucleotides are TGTGCCAGCAGTTACTCGACCGGGAGCTCCTACAATGAGCAGTTCTTC. This translates into CASSYSTGSSYNEQFF.

The chain employs TRBV13 and TRBJ2-1, with D possibly matching TRBD2 (6 bases). CDR3 size: 16 residues. Trimming left V 3 bases short and J 3 bases short, with 15 bases between. Looked up from germline, CDR1 is PRHDT and CDR2 is FYEKMQ (reference sequence). The CDR3 here is CASSFFRDFSYNEQFF. The CDR3 bases are TGTGCCAGCAGCTTTTTTCGGGACTTTAGCTACAATGAGCAGTTCTTC. The complete variable domain, with remaining parts taken from reference TRBV13 and TRBJ2-1, reads AAGVIQSPRHLIKEKRETATLKCYPIPRHDTVYWYQQGPGQDPQFLISFYEKMQSDKGSIPDRFSAQQFSDYHSELNMSSLELGDSALYFCASSFFRDFSYNEQFFGPGTRLTVL.

V and J are TRBV3-1 (or the pseudogene TRBV3-2) and TRBJ2-3; a possible D gene is TRBD1 (5 bases). CDR1 is LGHDT and CDR2 is YNNKEL in the germline V gene (reference sequence). The CDR3 covers 15 residues. The V end lost 4 bases, the J end lost 0 bases, and 11 bases lay between the germline ends. The CDR3 here is CASSLLGASTDTQYF. CDR3 bases: TGTGCCAGCAGCCTCCTTGGGGCCAGCACAGATACGCAGTATTTT.

This chain joins TRBV9 and TRBJ1-1; 9 bases are shared with TRBD1. This CDR3 is built from 15 residues. V shed 0 bases, J shed 8 bases, and the junction held 8 bases outside the gene matches. In germline, CDR1 is SGDLS, CDR2 YYNGEE. CDR3 DNA: TGTGCCAGCAGCGTAGACCCGAACAGGGGGCGCGAAGCTTTCTTT. Translating gives CASSVDPNRGREAFF.